This is a list of T cell receptor beta chains from one sample in a study of cytomegalovirus exposure and HLA in healthy donors. Data came from immunoSEQ multiplex PCR; TCRdb stores just in-frame clones and leaves some out. The sample includes 100,000 to 150,000 clones, around four fifths of them seen just once. Sequenced input: PBMCs. Every receptor here comes from a male donor in good health and CMV-seronegative. Each CDR3 is given with its conserved first and last residue.

v_call	j_call	cdr3_aa
TRBV4-2	TRBJ1-1	CASSRFRGSLNTEAFF
TRBV28	TRBJ2-7	CASSPGGSSYEQYF
TRBV5-1	TRBJ1-1	CASSRPGQNTEAFF
TRBV14	TRBJ2-1	CASSHGRTGDSGEQFF
TRBV2	TRBJ2-7	CASSETGGSVVYEQYF
TRBV5-6	TRBJ1-6	CASSPKARGNSPLHF
TRBV5-1	TRBJ1-1	CASSFRTGLRNTEAFF
TRBV7-2	TRBJ2-5	CASSPRQRETQYF
TRBV6-4	TRBJ2-1	CASSRTSVPYNEQFF
TRBV11-1	TRBJ2-5	CASSLATGGPYQETQYF
TRBV27	TRBJ1-5	CASSLSGQGVNSNQPQHF
TRBV20-1	TRBJ2-7	CSAGGQSEQYF
TRBV28	TRBJ2-5	CASRQTAGRETQYF
TRBV7-8	TRBJ1-5	CASSPTGASNQPQHF
TRBV28	TRBJ1-6	CASSLFGGNKGSPLHF
TRBV7-8	TRBJ2-3	CASRRGRVSTDTQYF
TRBV2	TRBJ1-1	CASRDRGANTEAFF
TRBV28	TRBJ1-3	CASSPLVGGSPSGNTIYF
TRBV6-5	TRBJ1-5	CASSYQGANQPQHF
TRBV20-1	TRBJ2-5	CSAGEETQYF
TRBV5-1	TRBJ2-1	CASSLVGLDEQFF
TRBV9	TRBJ1-5	CASSATGNSNQPQHF
TRBV25-1	TRBJ2-7	CASLSGSSYEQYF
TRBV4-2	TRBJ2-5	CASSQQTSVQETQYF
TRBV6-6	TRBJ2-5	CASSYDRETQYF
TRBV6-5	TRBJ2-7	CASSYNTGSIHEQYF
TRBV6-6	TRBJ2-1	CASSHTQTNEQFF
TRBV5-1	TRBJ2-2	CASSLDVKLNTGELFF
TRBV7-8	TRBJ2-1	CASSWRQGVGNEQFF
TRBV19	TRBJ2-7	CASSMGTGESYEQYF
TRBV18	TRBJ1-3	CASSPTGFSGNTIYF
TRBV2	TRBJ2-7	CASGQGSYEQYF
TRBV6-5	TRBJ2-1	CASSYRQGGEQFF
TRBV7-9	TRBJ1-1	CASSLTTGPEAFF
TRBV30	TRBJ2-7	CARAADRTYEQYF
TRBV6-5	TRBJ2-5	CATRSAGETQYF
TRBV30	TRBJ2-1	CAWSDRGEQFF
TRBV25-1	TRBJ2-3	CASSGRLAGITDTQYF
TRBV4-3	TRBJ1-1	CASSPGWGDTEAFF